What follows are 30 T cell receptor beta chains derived from one specimen sequenced in a study of prognosis after radiotherapy for stage I lung cancer. Genomic DNA provided the template from which TCR beta CDR3 was amplified by two-round multiplex PCR. First-round PCR used primers specific to each TRBV and TRBJ gene. TCRdb reprocessed the multiplex PCR reads via MiXCR and lists one record per CDR3 protein. Among 50,000 or so distinct CDR3 sequences listed, over 30% were seen once. The sequencing here drew on PBMCs, taken before or after stereotactic body radiation therapy (not recorded which). These TCRs come from a donor aged 50 or older with non-small cell lung cancer.

This clonotype was recorded many times. This chain links TRBV5-4 with TRBJ2-1; 10 nucleotides line up with TRBD1. With V trimmed by 0 bases and J by 6 bases, 0 bases remained unmatched. The CDR3 spans 14 residues. Germline assignment: CDR1 SGHNT and CDR2 YYREEE (reference sequence). The CDR3 coding sequence is TGTGCCAGCAGCTTGGGACAGGGGGCCAATGAGCAGTTCTTC. Residues: CASSLGQGANEQFF.

This clonotype appeared once. The chain recombines TRBV7-2 with TRBJ1-2; D unclear. The CDR3 consists of 14 residues. Trimming removed 3 bases from V and 4 bases from J, with 12 bases in between. Germline V lookup: CDR1 SGHTA, CDR2 FQGNSA. CDR3 bases: TGTGCCAGCAGCTTGGGAATGGGAAGCTATGGCTACACCTTC. It yields the protein CASSLGMGSYGYTF.

CDR3 amino acids: CSVERENTGELFF. The CDR3 coding sequence is TGCAGCGTTGAGAGGGAGAACACCGGGGAGCTGTTTTTT. The rearrangement uses TRBV29-1 and TRBJ2-2; TRBD2 might be the D (5 bases). This CDR3 is built from 13 residues. Germline CDR1 reads SQVTM; CDR2 reads ANQGSEA. V shed 3 bases and J shed 1 base, with 6 bases lying between them.

This clonotype was counted at least ten times. This chain connects TRBV7-9 to TRBJ1-5; D uncertain. The CDR3 is 12 amino acids. The germline V gene has CDR1 SEHNR and CDR2 FQNEAQ (reference sequence). Trimming pared 1 base from V and 5 bases from J, leaving 3 bases between. The CDR3 bases are TGTGCCAGCAGCTTAGGGGATCAGCCCCAGCATTTT. Protein: CASSLGDQPQHF.

This chain uses TRBV6-2 or TRBV6-3 with TRBJ2-7, with a tentative D call TRBD1 (6 bases). The CDR3 length is 15 residues. V lost 5 bases and J lost 3, with 17 bases in between. Germline CDR1 is MNHEY and CDR2 is SVGEGT. This chain's CDR3 is CASSDGAGEVYEQYF. In DNA form, the CDR3 reads TGTGCCAGCAGTGACGGCGCAGGGGAAGTCTACGAGCAGTACTTC.

A word on this clonotype: Being one base from a much bigger clone, this may be a read error. This chain joins TRBV19 and TRBJ1-4; no reliable D call. Germline V gene lookup returns CDR1 LNHDA and CDR2 SQIVND (reference sequence). The V gene lost 3 bases and the J gene lost 4 bases, with 9 bases spanning the gap. This CDR3 region has 14 residues. CDR3 sequence (DNA): TGTGCCAGTAGTATTGGACGGCTTAATGAAAAACTGTTTTTT. Translation: CASSIGRLNEKLFF.

This clonotype was observed many times. The chain employs TRBV2 and TRBJ2-5; D not certain. Trimming removed 8 bases at V and 1 base at J, with 11 bases between. The CDR3 runs 13 residues. Germline CDR1 reads SNHLY; CDR2 reads FYNNEI. CDR3 loop: CASGSRPQETQYF. CDR3 in DNA: TGTGCCAGCGGTTCTAGGCCCCAAGAGACCCAGTACTTC.

In its sample, this clonotype was seen many times. The CDR3 loop is CASKWGMNTEAFF. The CDR3 DNA is TGTGCCAGCAAATGGGGCATGAACACTGAAGCTTTCTTT. The rearrangement joins TRBV14 to TRBJ1-1; a possible D gene is TRBD1 (5 bases). This CDR3 comprises 13 residues. Per the germline V gene, CDR1 is SGHDN and CDR2 is FVKESK. Trimming removed 7 bases at V and 0 bases at J, with 9 bases between.

This clonotype has ten or more counts. DNA for the CDR3: TGTGCCACCAGTGATGGGGGACAGAGAAACTACAATGAGCAGTTCTTC. It codes for CATSDGGQRNYNEQFF. The V and J genes are TRBV24-1 and TRBJ2-1, with 7 positions matching TRBD1. Germline V CDR1 and CDR2: KGHDR, SFDVKD. Germline trimming cut 3 bases from V and 3 bases from J; bases unmatched to any gene: 7. The CDR3 loop spans 16 amino acids.

This clonotype was found many times. The rearrangement uses TRBV10-3 and TRBJ2-1, with 11 nucleotides matching TRBD2. Germline-derived CDR1 and CDR2 are ENHRY and SYGVKD. Losses at the gene ends were 7 bases for V and 13 bases for J; bases not matched to a gene: 6. This CDR3 has 12 amino acids. CDR3 sequence reads: CAINSGRANQFF. In nucleotides, the CDR3 is TGTGCCATCAATAGCGGGAGGGCCAATCAGTTCTTC.

The chain is built from TRBV11-3 and TRBJ2-1; 8 positions match TRBD1. Trimming cost V 5 bases and J 4 bases; bases outside gene matches: 7. Germline-derived CDR1 and CDR2 are SGHNT and YENEEA. The CDR3 length is 15 residues. This CDR3 reads CASSPSGQAYNEQFF. Here the CDR3 DNA reads TGTGCCAGCAGCCCCTCGGGACAGGCGTACAATGAGCAGTTCTTC.

This clonotype occurred many times. Here the CDR3 DNA reads TGTGCCAGCAGTGCCGGCCCCGGCACTGAAGCTTTCTTT. It translates to CASSAGPGTEAFF. This chain links TRBV6-1 with TRBJ1-1; unclear D gene. Germline values: CDR1 MNHNS, CDR2 SASEGT. Trimming removed 4 bases at V and 4 bases at J, with 10 bases between. There are 13 residues in the CDR3.

Remarks on this clonotype: This may stem from a read error, because a much larger clone lies one nucleotide away. The chain has TRBV7-6 and TRBJ1-1; 9 bases align to TRBD1. CDR1 and CDR2 from the germline V gene are SGHVS and FNYEAQ. J was trimmed by 4 bases and V by 5 bases; bases with no gene match: 8. This CDR3 is built from 15 residues. CDR3 nucleotides: TGTGCCAGCAGCATCCAAACAGGGGGCATCACTGAAGCTTTCTTT. Translated, it gives CASSIQTGGITEAFF.

On this clonotype: With only one base between it and a far larger clone, this is likely a read error. V usage is TRBV7-9 and J usage is TRBJ2-3; D unclear. From germline, CDR1 is SEHNR and CDR2 FQNEAQ (reference sequence). This CDR3 is built from 13 residues. The V and J ends lost 3 bases and 5 bases respectively, with 9 bases between them. The CDR3 is CASSFNLVDTQYF. The CDR3 nucleotides read TGTGCCAGCAGCTTTAATCTAGTAGATACGCAGTATTTT. Combining the CDR3 with reference TRBV7-9 and TRBJ2-3 gives the whole variable domain DTGVSQNPRHKITKRGQNVTFRCDPISEHNRLYWYRQTLGQGPEFLTYFQNEAQLEKSRLLSDRFSAERPKGSFSTLEIQRTEQGDSAMYLCASSFNLVDTQYFGPGTRLTVL.

Worth noting for this clonotype: A read error may explain this, as a much larger clone is one base away. This chain connects TRBV6-1 to TRBJ2-5; D is unclear. This CDR3 contains 13 residues. The V end was cut by 7 bases, the J end by 3 bases, with 12 bases between. CDR1 and CDR2 (germline): MNHNS, SASEGT. The CDR3 spells CASMRSAEETQYF. Here the CDR3 DNA reads TGTGCCAGCATGAGGAGCGCAGAAGAGACCCAGTACTTC.

With respect to this clonotype: Just one base apart from a much larger clone, this may be a read error. The V gene is TRBV12-3 or TRBV12-4, the J gene TRBJ1-1; D may be TRBD1 (5 bases). This CDR3 has 14 amino acids. The CDR3 coding sequence is TGTGCCAGCAGTTTAGAAGGTCAGGACACTGAAGCTCTCTTT. Translated, it gives CASSLEGQDTEALF.

On this clonotype itself: At one end, the junction sequence differs from germline, possibly due to a read error. The chain recombines TRBV6-2 or TRBV6-3 with TRBJ2-2; 7 bases line up with TRBD1. The V gene's germline CDR1 is MNHEY and CDR2 SVGEGT. The CDR3 totals 16 residues. The CDR3 loop reads CASSDSGQVNIGELFF. The CDR3 DNA reads TGTGCCAGCAGTGACTCCGGACAGGTTAACATCGGGGAGCTGTTTTTT.

This chain uses TRBV20-1 with TRBJ1-2, with D unclear. In germline, CDR1 is DFQATT, CDR2 SNEGSKA (reference sequence). Trimming left V 6 bases short and J 7 bases short, with 12 bases between. CDR3 length equals 11 residues. This chain's CDR3 is CSAISGFGYTF. DNA for the CDR3: TGCAGTGCAATAAGTGGCTTTGGCTACACCTTC.

At least ten counts were recorded for this clonotype. The chain couples TRBV7-3 to TRBJ1-3; 7 bases are a match to TRBD1. With 1 base clipped from V and 12 bases from J, the junction kept 6 bases outside the gene matches. CDR1 is SGHTA, CDR2 FQGTGA, per germline. There are 13 residues in the CDR3. Written as DNA, the CDR3 is TGTGCCAGCAGCTTAAACAGGGGCTTGGACATATATTTT. It codes for CASSLNRGLDIYF.

This clonotype came up once. An end of the junction does not agree with germline; a read error may underlie this. The rearrangement links TRBV6-5 to TRBJ1-6; a weak D match, TRBD1 (5 bases). CDR3 length: 17 residues. CDR1 and CDR2 (germline): MNHEY, SVGAGI. CDR3 protein: CAISSQRTYYGGSPLHF. CDR3 nucleotides: TGTGCCATCAGTTCCCAACGGACCTATTACGGGGGTTCACCCCTCCACTTT.

The V call is TRBV12-3 or TRBV12-4, the J call TRBJ1-1, with D perhaps TRBD1 (5 bases). The CDR3 sequence is 14 residues long. The V end lost 9 bases, the J end lost 2 bases, and 16 bases lay between the germline ends. CDR3 residues: CASSWTSTNTEAFF. CDR3 nucleotide sequence: TGTGCCAGTTCCTGGACATCGACCAACACTGAAGCTTTCTTT.

Worth noting for this clonotype: A much larger clone lies a single base off, so this may be a read error. The J gene is TRBJ2-1, the V gene TRBV28, with 8 bases aligning to TRBD2. CDR3 length: 15 amino acids. Germline CDR1 reads MDHEN; CDR2 reads SYDVKM. The ends lost 7 bases at V and 0 bases at J; junction bases unmatched: 5. The CDR3 DNA is TGTGCCAGCATCCTAAGCGGGAGCTCCTACAATGAGCAGTTCTTC. Its protein is CASILSGSSYNEQFF.

This clonotype has at least ten counts. The chain has TRBV7-2 and TRBJ2-3; D possibly corresponds to TRBD2 (5 bases). Trimming left V 3 bases short and J 2 bases short, with 6 bases between. The CDR3 totals 13 residues. CDR1 is SGHTA, CDR2 FQGNSA, per germline. The CDR3 sequence is CASSFDYTDTQYF. The CDR3 nucleotides are TGTGCCAGCAGCTTCGACTACACAGATACGCAGTATTTT. The whole variable domain, remainder taken from reference TRBV7-2 and TRBJ2-3, is GAGVSQSPSNKVTEKGKDVELRCDPISGHTALYWYRQSLGQGLEFLIYFQGNSAPDKSGLPSDRFSAERTGGSVSTLTIQRTQQEDSAVYLCASSFDYTDTQYFGPGTRLTVL.

On this clonotype: Given a much more abundant clone one base away, this may be a read error. CDR3 sequence (DNA): TGTGCCAGCATTTACTCTCGAGGCGCGGACGAGCAGTACTTC. The encoded protein is CASIYSRGADEQYF. The chain has TRBV7-2 and TRBJ2-7; D not certain. V lost 7 bases to trimming and J lost 5 bases, with 18 bases between them. Germline V gene sequence: CDR1 SGHTA, CDR2 FQGNSA. The CDR3 length is 14 residues.

This clonotype was seen ten or more times. The chain combines TRBV7-2 with TRBJ2-3; a weak D match, TRBD1 (6 bases). Germline V gene sequence: CDR1 SGHTA, CDR2 FQGNSA. CDR3 size: 12 residues. The V end lost 2 bases, the J end lost 9 bases, and 9 bases lay between the germline ends. The DNA for the CDR3 is TGTGCCAGCAGCTTATACAGGGAGACGCAGTATTTT. Residues: CASSLYRETQYF.

This clonotype came up many times. The chain links TRBV5-6 to TRBJ2-2; D not resolved. Trimming cost V 2 bases and J 2 bases, with 7 bases left between them. The germline CDR1 and CDR2 sequences are SGHDT and YYEEEE. CDR3 size: 14 residues. The CDR3 DNA reads as TGTGCCAGCAGCTTCCAAACAAACACCGGGGAGCTGTTTTTT. Translated: CASSFQTNTGELFF.

The J gene is TRBJ2-5, the V gene TRBV4-1, with 10 bases fitting TRBD1. The CDR3 loop spans 16 amino acids. V lost 3 bases to trimming and J lost 2 bases; unmatched junction nucleotides: 6. Germline loops: CDR1 MGHRA, CDR2 YSYEKL. The CDR3 loop is CASSQKGDRGQETQYF. The CDR3 DNA sequence: TGCGCCAGCAGCCAGAAAGGGGACAGGGGACAAGAGACCCAGTACTTC.

This clonotype was recorded many times. The rearrangement joins TRBV19 to TRBJ1-6; no definite D call. The germline gives CDR1 LNHDA, CDR2 SQIVND (reference sequence). This CDR3 contains 12 residues. Trimming left V 1 base short and J 9 bases short, with 4 bases between. This chain's CDR3 is CASSIGSSPLHF. The CDR3 bases are TGTGCCAGTAGTATAGGTTCTTCACCCCTCCACTTT. Full variable domain (remainder filled in from reference TRBV19 and TRBJ1-6): DGGITQSPKYLFRKEGQNVTLSCEQNLNHDAMYWYRQDPGQGLRLIYYSQIVNDFQKGDIAEGYSVSREKKESFPLTVTSAQKNPTAFYLCASSIGSSPLHFGNGTRLTVT.

There are a few counts of this clonotype. The genes are TRBV28 and TRBJ1-1; D gene unclear. Between the trimmed V and J ends, which lost 5 bases and 7 bases, there was a span of 14 bases. Looked up from germline, CDR1 is MDHEN and CDR2 is SYDVKM. The CDR3 contains 13 residues. CDR3 region: CASSIGILGEAFF. The CDR3 DNA reads as TGTGCCAGCAGTATCGGTATTTTAGGTGAAGCTTTCTTT. The full variable domain, in which reference TRBV28 and TRBJ1-1 provide the parts outside the CDR3, is DVKVTQSSRYLVKRTGEKVFLECVQDMDHENMFWYRQDPGLGLRLIYFSYDVKMKEKGDIPEGYSVSREKKERFSLILESASTNQTSMYLCASSIGILGEAFFGQGTRLTVV.

This clonotype was recorded many times. The chain is built from TRBV20-1 and TRBJ2-7; TRBD2 agrees at 9 bases. The junction had 8 bases not matched to a gene; V was cut back by 4 bases and J by 4 bases. The CDR3 totals 14 residues. Germline V gene sequence: CDR1 DFQATT, CDR2 SNEGSKA (reference sequence). In DNA, the CDR3 is TGCAGTGCTACCCCCTTTAGCGGGGGATACGAGCAGTACTTC. Translated: CSATPFSGGYEQYF.